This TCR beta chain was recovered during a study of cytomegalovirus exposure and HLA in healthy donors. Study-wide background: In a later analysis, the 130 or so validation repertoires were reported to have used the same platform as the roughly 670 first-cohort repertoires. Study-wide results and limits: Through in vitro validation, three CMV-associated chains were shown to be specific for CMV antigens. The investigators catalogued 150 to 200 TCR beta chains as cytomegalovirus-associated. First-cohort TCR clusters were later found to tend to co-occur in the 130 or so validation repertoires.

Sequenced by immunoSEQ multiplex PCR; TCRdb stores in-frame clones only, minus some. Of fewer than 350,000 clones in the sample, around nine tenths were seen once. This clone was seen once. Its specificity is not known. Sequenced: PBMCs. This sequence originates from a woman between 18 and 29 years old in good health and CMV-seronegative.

In nucleotides, the CDR3 is TGTGCCAGCAGTGATCAGGGGGCAGGGGGCACTGAAGCTTTCTTT. Protein: CASSDQGAGGTEAFF. The gene calls are TRBV25-1 and TRBJ1-1, with 8 nucleotides matching TRBD1. After removal of 3 bases from V and 4 bases from J, the junction contained 7 bases not matched to a gene. Germline lookup yields CDR1 MGHDK and CDR2 SYGVNS. The length of the CDR3 is 15 residues.